This T cell receptor beta chain came from a study of beta chain features in type 1 diabetes (dated by TCRdb to between 2017 and 2018). For context, the study as a whole: Patients and healthy donors did not differ in mean age, gender distribution, total cell number or subset yield. Regulatory and stem cell-like memory subsets were obtained from only 8 patients and roughly 8 healthy donors, while naive and central memory subsets were obtained from all 30 or so donors. A total of some 100,000,000 sorted cells were examined across all samples, and a strong correlation was observed between cell number per subset and RNA yield. The study compared TCRB repertoires of sorted circulating CD4+ T cell subsets between recently diagnosed type 1 diabetes patients and matched healthy donors. The full study reports these points: Because cDNA was sequenced instead of genomic DNA, highly expressing activated cells could be over-represented, though the groups showed no difference in activation or CD3 levels. A moderate but significant shortening of TCRB CDR3 length was observed in type 1 diabetes patients in all four CD4+ subsets. PCR may preferentially amplify shorter templates, but because patient and control samples were amplified and corrected together, any resulting skew would affect both groups equally. Only small numbers of individuals were included in the HLA sub-analyses, which left unresolved whether HLA type had any influence on TCRB rearrangement. The naive, central memory and regulatory TCRB repertoires appeared to resemble one another more closely among patients than among healthy donors. Fewer insertions and more nucleotide deletions at VDJ recombination sites were observed in patients with type 1 diabetes, implying thymic rearrangement abnormalities.

This clone showed up just a few times. It lacks a known antigen. Nothing much larger sits one base from this clone, and base qualities are not available. The germline ends are 8 bases apart after V is trimmed by 6 bases and J by 3 bases. The germline V gene sets CDR1 to MNHEY and CDR2 to SVGAGI. The CDR3, from cysteine to phenylalanine, totals 13 residues. Only CDR3 DNA remains: 39 bases, in frame from the first base. A single peripheral blood draw of 95 to 150 mL on average was collected from each donor into heparinised tubes. A BD FACSAria II was used to sort naive, central memory, regulatory and stem cell-like memory CD4+ T cells with a panel that included CD45RO, CCR7, CD25, CD127, CD95 and CD27. Every sorted population had a purity above 95%. PBMCs were isolated right away by Lymphoprep density gradient centrifugation and were stained directly, without culture. Samples were stained and sorted in pairs, with one healthy donor and one patient per experiment, so that batch effects were minimized.

The entire isolated RNA was reverse transcribed using the High Capacity cDNA Reverse Transcription Kit, and thus expressed TCRB transcripts were sequenced. Deep immunoSEQ sequencing was performed on naive, central memory and regulatory T cell samples, with an average of approximately 4 million total reads per sample. Sorted cells were lysed in RLT buffer, and RNA was extracted using DNase-treated RNeasy Micro or Mini kits according to cell number. To prevent cross-contamination, each cell subset was processed individually, whereas patient and healthy donor samples were processed jointly. Using the immunoSEQ multiplex PCR, TCRB sequences were amplified from cDNA into 87-bp fragments spanning the CDR3 region. Sequencing of the amplicons was done on the Illumina HiSeq platform. The published analysis was carried out like this. PCR bias was computationally corrected using synthetic template baselines, reads within Hamming distance 2 were collapsed, and singletons that could not be merged were discarded. Reads were aligned to IMGT to assign V, D and J genes, CDR3 length, and insertions or deletions at six rearrangement sites. Within each subset, clonotype counts were normalized to sorted cell number, and only after that were true diversity and Gini coefficients computed with the tcR R package. Repertoire sharing was quantified using the overlap coefficient calculated on TCRB nucleotide sequences. Out-of-frame TCRB sequences from naive cells were analyzed as a proxy for the pre-selection repertoire. TCRdb stores this immuneACCESS table with in-frame sequences only. Part of the clones is absent; in the studies checked, under half of the shortfall reflects unresolved V genes, and no reason is known for the rest. V and J calls and clone size come straight from that table; D and trimming were deduced from the DNA. This sample comprises about 650,000 clones, around an eighth of them detected only once. Around 0.12% of the sample comes from the top ten.

The chain couples TRBV6-5 to TRBJ2-2, and perhaps TRBD1 as D gene, on 6 matching bases. Sequencing was carried out using naive CD4+ T cells from blood. Reading the label with the study, this specimen's cell subset or site is: true naive CD4+ T cells. The receptor's source is a young man with type 1 diabetes. For the CDR3, the sequence is CASRQGYTGELFF. The bases are TGTGCCAGCAGACAGGGTTACACCGGGGAGCTGTTTTTT.